The clone carrying this TCR beta chain was observed once. Its antigen remains unknown. Prior autoimmune disease or systemic immunosuppression barred patients. Generated by immunoSEQ multiplex PCR, the TCRdb table keeps only in-frame clones and is missing some. The sample lists 90,000 to 95,000 clones, around four fifths occurring once. This sample is drawn from a study of OX40 agonist ivuxolimab in advanced cancers. Looking at the study overall: Ivuxolimab is a fully human IgG2 antibody that activates OX40 (CD134).

Study results and limitations: In the 0.1 to 3.0 mg/kg range, CD4+ and CD8+ blood T cells had expanded clonally by week 6.

Germline CDR1 SEHNR, CDR2 FQNEAQ (reference sequence). The CDR3 length is 17 residues. Trimming shortened V by 3 bases and J by 0 bases, and 14 bases separated the two germline ends. The chain joins TRBV7-9 to TRBJ1-4; no definite D call. The source was CD4+ or CD8+ T cells sorted from blood, collected in a trial of the OX40 agonist ivuxolimab. The TCR originated in an adult with an advanced solid tumor such as melanoma, head and neck, liver or kidney cancer. The CDR3 is CASSFPSRDATNEKLFF. CDR3 nucleotide sequence: TGTGCCAGCAGCTTCCCCTCACGCGATGCAACTAATGAAAAACTGTTTTTT.